One sample yielded the 21 T cell receptor beta chains listed below, sequenced in a study of Tregs in tolerant kidney transplant recipients. Profiled with immunoSEQ multiplex PCR; TCRdb holds only in-frame clones, not every one. The table lists fewer than 65,000 clones, 70% to 90% of them singletons. The material sequenced was Tregs from blood, taken before the transplant. The receptor source for this set is a human donor who received a combined kidney and bone marrow transplant.

The chain employs TRBV5-6 and TRBJ1-6, with D uncertain. There are 14 residues in the CDR3. Looked up from germline, CDR1 is SGHDT and CDR2 is YYEEEE. Trimming left V 2 bases short and J 8 bases short, with 11 bases between. The CDR3, as DNA: TGTGCCAGCAGCTTTGGTCGCACGGATTCACCCCTCCACTTT. This gives the protein CASSFGRTDSPLHF.

V usage is TRBV19 and J usage is TRBJ1-1; possibly TRBD1 for D (5 bases). This CDR3 contains 13 residues. The V end lost 6 bases, the J end lost 2 bases, and 10 bases lay between the germline ends. Germline values: CDR1 LNHDA, CDR2 SQIVND (reference sequence). Here the CDR3 reads CASSPTANTEAFF. The CDR3 DNA reads as TGTGCCAGTAGCCCGACAGCAAACACTGAAGCTTTCTTT.

This chain connects TRBV19 to TRBJ2-5, with a tentative D call TRBD2 (6 bases). Deletions cut 5 bases from V and 4 bases from J, with 17 bases between. CDR3 length: 15 amino acids. Per germline, CDR1 LNHDA and CDR2 SQIVND (reference sequence). CDR3 in DNA: TGTGCCAGTAGTCTCGCCCGGTGGGGAGGAGAGACCCAGTACTTC. Translating gives CASSLARWGGETQYF. The full variable domain, with the rest looked up from reference TRBV19 and TRBJ2-5, is DGGITQSPKYLFRKEGQNVTLSCEQNLNHDAMYWYRQDPGQGLRLIYYSQIVNDFQKGDIAEGYSVSREKKESFPLTVTSAQKNPTAFYLCASSLARWGGETQYFGPGTRLLVL.

The chain uses TRBV9 and TRBJ2-6; D is perhaps TRBD1 (5 bases). This CDR3 is built from 15 residues. Germline CDR1 reads SGDLS; CDR2 reads YYNGEE. V lost 6 bases, J lost 1 base, and 11 bases lay in between. CDR3 sequence reads: CASKGPLSGANVLTF. The CDR3 coding sequence is TGTGCCAGCAAGGGGCCCCTGTCTGGGGCCAACGTCCTGACTTTC.

This chain links TRBV5-6 with TRBJ1-2; D perhaps matches TRBD1 (5 bases). Germline CDR1 SGHDT, CDR2 YYEEEE. V was clipped by 4 bases and J by 4 bases, with 17 bases between them. The CDR3 spans 15 residues. For the CDR3, the DNA is TGTGCCAGCAGCCCAGTGGGGCTCCTAGTCTATGGCTACACCTTC. As protein: CASSPVGLLVYGYTF.

The chain joins TRBV4-1 to TRBJ1-1; D is perhaps TRBD1 (5 bases). V lost 4 bases and J 4 bases, leaving 13 bases between the germline ends. The CDR3 is made up of 14 amino acids. Per germline, CDR1 MGHRA and CDR2 YSYEKL. CDR3 coding DNA: TGCGCCAGCAGCCTACGACGGGGGAGCACTGAAGCTTTCTTT. The encoded protein is CASSLRRGSTEAFF.

This clone was detected only once. The chain recombines TRBV7-9 with TRBJ2-7; D is unclear. Trimming shortened V by 5 bases and J by 2 bases, and 7 bases separated the two germline ends. The germline CDR1 and CDR2 sequences are SEHNR and FQNEAQ (reference sequence). The CDR3 has 12 amino acids. CDR3: CASSPGPYEQYF. The CDR3 DNA reads TGTGCCAGCAGCCCCGGGCCCTACGAGCAGTACTTC.

The rearrangement links TRBV27 to TRBJ1-5, with D perhaps matching TRBD1 (6 bases). This CDR3 spans 14 amino acids. In germline, CDR1 is MNHEY, CDR2 SMNVEV (reference sequence). Trimming removed 6 bases from V and 7 bases from J, with 16 bases in between. DNA of the CDR3: TGTGCCAGCAGGTCCACAGGGTCTTGGCAGCCCCAGCATTTT. This translates into CASRSTGSWQPQHF.

The chain uses TRBV5-1 and TRBJ1-1; perhaps TRBD1 as D (6 bases). V dropped 4 bases and J dropped 4 bases, with 14 bases sitting between them. Germline values: CDR1 SGHRS, CDR2 YFSETQ. The CDR3 spans 14 residues. CDR3 residues: CASSLPGQSTEAFF. The CDR3, as DNA: TGCGCCAGCAGCCTACCAGGACAGTCCACTGAAGCTTTCTTT.

This clone was picked up a small number of times. This chain connects TRBV15 to TRBJ1-4; 7 bases fit TRBD1. The germline V gene has CDR1 LNHNV and CDR2 YYDKDF (reference sequence). This CDR3 has 16 amino acids. V was clipped by 3 bases and J by 7 bases; unmatched bases: 11. The CDR3 nucleotides are TGTGCCACCAGCAGTGGGGGACAGAACAGGGGTGAAAAACTGTTTTTT. This translates into CATSSGGQNRGEKLFF.

This clone appeared a single time. The CDR3 sequence: CASSLGGPSLGNTIYF. CDR3 sequence (DNA): TGTGCCAGCAGCTTGGGAGGGCCTTCCCTCGGAAACACCATATATTTT. The chain recombines TRBV5-5 with TRBJ1-3; D call uncertain. The CDR3 extends over 16 amino acids. CDR1 and CDR2 from the germline V gene are SGHKS and YYEKEE (reference sequence). Trimming took 0 bases from V and 4 from J, leaving 14 bases between them.

V and J are TRBV5-1 and TRBJ2-3; 7 bases match TRBD1. Germline-derived CDR1 and CDR2 are SGHRS and YFSETQ. J was trimmed by 8 bases and V by 7 bases; bases with no gene match: 4. The length of the CDR3 is 11 residues. The CDR3 nucleotides read TGCGCCAGCCTAGAGGGGGCTACGCAGTATTTT. This sequence encodes CASLEGATQYF.

This clone appeared once. This chain joins TRBV9 and TRBJ2-1, with D perhaps matching TRBD1 (6 bases). This CDR3 has 16 amino acids. Trimming cost V 4 bases and J 9 bases, with 23 bases left between them. Germline values: CDR1 SGDLS, CDR2 YYNGEE. CDR3 loop: CASSPWTAPSVGEQFF. The DNA of the CDR3 is TGTGCCAGCAGCCCCTGGACAGCCCCGTCGGTTGGTGAGCAGTTCTTC.

This chain links TRBV11-2 with TRBJ1-1, with D unclear. Trimming took 2 bases from V and 3 from J, leaving 7 bases between them. Germline loops: CDR1 SGHAT, CDR2 FQNNGV. The CDR3 loop spans 13 amino acids. The CDR3: CASSLIVDTEAFF. The CDR3 DNA is TGTGCCAGCAGCTTAATAGTGGACACTGAAGCTTTCTTT.

This chain links TRBV6-6 with TRBJ1-2, with a possible D match to TRBD1 (6 bases). CDR3 size: 13 residues. V lost 7 bases to trimming and J lost 4 bases, with 13 bases between them. Germline V gene data show CDR1 as MNHNY and CDR2 as SVGAGI (reference sequence). The CDR3 DNA follows: TGTGCCAGCAAACCGGGACAAGCCTATGGCTACACCTTC. As protein: CASKPGQAYGYTF.

This rearrangement joins TRBV21-1 to TRBJ1-1; whether TRBD1, the table's D call, matches the DNA was not checked. TRBV21-1 is marked as a pseudogene. The CDR3 is 15 residues long. The CDR3 DNA follows: TGTGCCAGCACGCGGGCTGACAGGGAGTGGACTGAAGCTTTCTTT. Amino acid sequence: CASTRADREWTEAFF.

V and J are TRBV18 and TRBJ2-2; a possible D gene is TRBD1 (6 bases). Germline V gene sequence: CDR1 KGHSH, CDR2 LQKENI. V was clipped by 3 bases and J by 5 bases, with 16 bases between them. The length of the CDR3 is 16 residues. The CDR3 nucleotides are TGTGCCAGCTCACCGTCCTTGGGGGCATTGACCGGGGAGCTGTTTTTT. This sequence encodes CASSPSLGALTGELFF.

V is TRBV28 and J is TRBJ2-5; 11 bases agree with TRBD2. Gene TRBJ2-7 matches the end of the DNA better, so the J call may be wrong. This CDR3 is 16 amino acids long. Germline V gene sequence: CDR1 MDHEN, CDR2 SYDVKM. DNA of the CDR3: TGTGCCAGCAGAATGACTAGCGGGAAAAGCTTCTACGAGCAGTACTTC. It yields the protein CASRMTSGKSFYEQYF.

This clone came up a few times. The chain links TRBV6-6 to TRBJ2-7, with TRBD2 as a possible D gene (5 bases). This CDR3 spans 14 amino acids. Trimming pared 3 bases from V and 5 bases from J, leaving 14 bases between. Germline CDR1 is MNHNY and CDR2 is SVGAGI (reference sequence). Written as DNA, the CDR3 is TGTGCCAGCAGTTATGGTCTAGCATTGGACGAGCAGTACTTC. It is translated as CASSYGLALDEQYF.

The chain carries TRBV27 and TRBJ2-7; D is ambiguous. With 3 bases removed from V and 0 bases from J, the gap between germline ends came to 15 bases. Germline values: CDR1 MNHEY, CDR2 SMNVEV (reference sequence). The CDR3 spans 16 residues. CDR3 in amino acids: CASSLNGPLSSYEQYF. The CDR3 DNA reads TGTGCCAGCAGTTTGAATGGGCCGCTAAGCTCCTACGAGCAGTACTTC.

The chain recombines TRBV7-8 with TRBJ1-4, with a tentative D call TRBD1 (6 bases). Germline V gene sequence: CDR1 SGHVS, CDR2 FQNEAQ. This CDR3 comprises 12 residues. Trimming cost V 5 bases and J 8 bases, with 9 bases left between them. CDR3 DNA: TGTGCCAGCAGCCGGGGGGGCGAAAAACTGTTTTTT. Protein product: CASSRGGEKLFF.